This entry lists 15 T cell receptor beta chains sequenced from one sample in a study of cytomegalovirus exposure and HLA in healthy donors. It was with 60 Vbeta and 13 Jbeta primers that the PCR ran. Method: immunoSEQ multiplex PCR; TCRdb's copy keeps in-frame clones and lacks some. The table lists approximately 150,000 clones, about 78% of them singletons, with under 15% in the top ten. What was sequenced was PBMCs. These receptors were collected from a woman between 50 and 59 years old in good health and CMV-seropositive.

This clone rates as medium-sized. The rearrangement uses TRBV6-1 and TRBJ2-3; 10 nucleotides align to TRBD2. CDR3 length: 16 residues. Looked up from germline, CDR1 is MNHNS and CDR2 is SASEGT. With V trimmed by 0 bases and J by 2 bases, 2 bases remained unmatched. The CDR3 is CASSEASGGATDTQYF. The CDR3 DNA follows: TGTGCCAGCAGTGAAGCGAGCGGGGGGGCCACAGATACGCAGTATTTT.

This clone was counted between two and nine times. The gene calls are TRBV25-1 and TRBJ1-2; 7 nucleotides align to TRBD1. The CDR3 extends over 15 amino acids. V dropped 6 bases and J dropped 8; count of bases not matched to a gene: 15. Germline V gene lookup returns CDR1 MGHDK and CDR2 SYGVNS. CDR3 bases: TGTGCCAGCAGCGGCAAACAGGGGCCCGCTGGGGGCTACACCTTC. Its translation: CASSGKQGPAGGYTF.

The chain uses TRBV9 and TRBJ1-5; 7 bases are a match to TRBD1. Trimming took 0 bases from V and 7 from J; bases not matched to a gene: 7. The CDR3 length is 15 residues. The germline V gene has CDR1 SGDLS and CDR2 YYNGEE. The CDR3, as DNA: TGTGCCAGCAGCGTAGATGGGACAGAATTACAGCCCCAGCATTTT. Its protein product is CASSVDGTELQPQHF.

The chain carries TRBV6-6 and TRBJ2-1; TRBD2 is a possible D gene (6 bases). The V and J ends lost 7 bases and 0 bases respectively, with 13 bases between them. Germline CDR1 and CDR2: MNHNY and SVGAGI (reference sequence). This CDR3 is 15 amino acids long. The CDR3 DNA reads TGTGCCAGCACCACCGCGGGGCACTCCTACAATGAGCAGTTCTTC. Amino acid sequence: CASTTAGHSYNEQFF.

The chain is built from TRBV15 and TRBJ1-5; 8 bases are a match to TRBD1. The V and J ends lost 3 bases and 7 bases, in that order; junction bases with no gene match: 5. The CDR3 is 14 residues long. Germline lookup yields CDR1 LNHNV and CDR2 YYDKDF (reference sequence). The CDR3 protein is CATSSYRGGQPQHF. DNA of the CDR3: TGTGCCACCAGCAGCTACAGGGGGGGACAGCCCCAGCATTTT.

The chain has TRBV29-1 and TRBJ2-2, with 11 bases that match TRBD2. From germline, CDR1 is SQVTM and CDR2 ANQGSEA. The CDR3 covers 15 residues. Trimming at V came to 7 bases and at J to 3 bases, leaving 7 bases not matched to a gene. Here the CDR3 reads CSAILAGGYTGELFF. The DNA for the CDR3 is TGCAGCGCAATCCTAGCGGGGGGATACACCGGGGAGCTGTTTTTT.

The chain has TRBV7-9 and TRBJ2-3, with TRBD2 matching 14 bases. The CDR3 length is 17 residues. CDR1 is SEHNR and CDR2 is FQNEAQ in the germline V gene (reference sequence). J gave up 2 bases and V 5 bases, and 6 bases lay outside the gene matches. The CDR3 nucleotides read TGTGCCAGCAGCCCGGGACTAGCGGGGGCCTTCACAGATACGCAGTATTTT. Translated, it gives CASSPGLAGAFTDTQYF.

The chain employs TRBV7-6 and TRBJ1-1; D unclear. Trimming pared 0 bases from V and 4 bases from J, leaving 9 bases between. The CDR3 sequence is 14 residues long. CDR1 and CDR2 (germline): SGHVS, FNYEAQ. This chain's CDR3 is CASSLAGSVTEAFF. For the CDR3, the DNA is TGTGCCAGCAGCTTAGCGGGGAGTGTCACTGAAGCTTTCTTT.

This clone was seen a handful of times. This chain joins TRBV5-6 and TRBJ2-5; 7 positions match TRBD1. V was pared by 5 bases and J by 9 bases, with 13 bases of the junction left unmatched. CDR1 is SGHDT and CDR2 is YYEEEE in the germline V gene. The CDR3 extends over 14 amino acids. The CDR3 DNA is TGTGCCAGCAGTTATGCATCGAGGACAGGAGCCCAGTACTTC. Its translation: CASSYASRTGAQYF.

This chain links TRBV15 with TRBJ2-3; 14 bases map to TRBD2. This CDR3 is built from 20 residues. V was pared by 2 bases and J by 0 bases, with 10 bases of the junction left unmatched. CDR1 LNHNV and CDR2 YYDKDF come from the germline V gene (reference sequence). In nucleotides, the CDR3 is TGTGCCACCAGCAGACCGACCGGGACTAGCGGGGGTTTTAGCACAGATACGCAGTATTTT. Translation: CATSRPTGTSGGFSTDTQYF.

V gene TRBV4-1 combines with J gene TRBJ2-2; weak D call: TRBD1 (5 bases). Germline assignment: CDR1 MGHRA and CDR2 YSYEKL. The CDR3 runs to 15 residues. Trimming removed 4 bases from V and 2 bases from J, with 11 bases in between. CDR3: CASSRRTPNTGELFF. CDR3 DNA sequence: TGCGCCAGCAGCCGACGGACACCAAACACCGGGGAGCTGTTTTTT.

The chain combines TRBV18 with TRBJ1-1, with no clear D. V was shortened by 4 bases and J by 2 bases, with 8 bases between the two germline ends. This CDR3 has 13 amino acids. Germline CDR1 and CDR2: KGHSH and LQKENI. As DNA, the CDR3 is TGTGCCAGCTCACTGAACCTAAACACTGAAGCTTTCTTT. Its protein product is CASSLNLNTEAFF.

The chain links TRBV5-5 to TRBJ1-5; TRBD1 is a possible D gene (6 bases). The germline V and J ends were trimmed by 0 bases and 8 bases, with 21 bases remaining between them. The CDR3 length is 17 residues. Looked up from germline, CDR1 is SGHKS and CDR2 is YYEKEE (reference sequence). CDR3 DNA sequence: TGTGCCAGCAGCTTGGGGTCCCTCGGACCCCAGGGGAAGCCCCAGCATTTT. This encodes CASSLGSLGPQGKPQHF.

V gene TRBV5-6 combines with J gene TRBJ2-1; D may be TRBD1 or TRBD2 (5 bases each). Germline-derived CDR1 and CDR2 are SGHDT and YYEEEE. The V and J ends lost 4 bases and 5 bases respectively, with 10 bases between them. The CDR3 loop spans 13 amino acids. The CDR3 spells CASSLGENNEQFF. For the CDR3, the DNA is TGTGCCAGCAGCCTGGGGGAGAACAATGAGCAGTTCTTC. The full variable domain, with the rest looked up from reference TRBV5-6 and TRBJ2-1, is DAGVTQSPTHLIKTRGQQVTLRCSPKSGHDTVSWYQQALGQGPQFIFQYYEEEERQRGNFPDRFSGHQFPNYSSELNVNALLLGDSALYLCASSLGENNEQFFGPGTRLTVL.

This chain uses TRBV14 with TRBJ1-2, with D perhaps TRBD1 (6 bases). From germline, CDR1 is SGHDN and CDR2 FVKESK. V was clipped by 1 base and J by 4 bases, with 10 bases between them. The CDR3 spans 14 residues. The CDR3 nucleotides read TGTGCCAGCAGCCAAGGGACAGCGGTCTATGGCTACACCTTC. Its protein product is CASSQGTAVYGYTF. Together with reference TRBV14 and TRBJ1-2, the CDR3 gives the full variable domain: EAGVTQFPSHSVIEKGQTVTLRCDPISGHDNLYWYRRVMGKEIKFLLHFVKESKQDESGMPNNRFLAERTGGTYSTLKVQPAELEDSGVYFCASSQGTAVYGYTFGSGTRLTVV.